This T cell receptor beta chain was sequenced in a study of tumor and adjacent non-tumor tissue in lung cancer. No cell sorting was done before RNA was extracted from the tissue. Comment on this clonotype: One end of the junction does not line up with germline, which may come from a read error.

TCRbeta libraries were built with three rounds of nested PCR, modified from ARM-PCR. MiXCR was run by TCRdb on the multiplex PCR reads, yielding one entry per CDR3 protein. The sample has about 85,000 distinct CDR3 sequences, around 65% seen once. This CDR3 has 16 residues. The germline CDR1 and CDR2 sequences are SGHNT and YYREEE (reference sequence). Sample: lung tumor tissue. This TCR came from a man between 70 and 80 years old with non-small cell lung cancer. V and J are TRBV5-4 and TRBJ2-7, with 8 bases that match TRBD1. The CDR3 is CANSRRSGTGAYEQYF. CDR3 coding DNA: TGTGCCAACAGCCGCCGATCCGGGACAGGAGCCTACGAGCAGTACTTC.